A single TCR beta chain is shown here with its context. This record comes from a study of blood T cell repertoires in COVID-19. Assay used: immunoSEQ multiplex PCR; TCRdb lists only in-frame clones, some missing. The sample has around 43,000 clones; roughly 86% are singletons. Trimming took 1 base from V and 6 from J, leaving 14 bases between them. Germline-derived CDR1 and CDR2 are KGHDR and SFDVKD. CDR3 length: 15 residues. This rearrangement joins TRBV24-1 to TRBJ1-2; D perhaps matches TRBD1 (6 bases). The clonotype was recovered from a man aged 50 to 60 in a cohort sampled during active COVID-19. Material for sequencing was peripheral blood. Here the CDR3 DNA reads TGTGCCACCAGTGATTTATCGGAACAGGGAGATGGCTACACCTTC. It is translated as CATSDLSEQGDGYTF.